One T cell receptor beta chain is described in this entry. This clonotype was picked up many times. The antigen it binds to is not known. Per-base qualities were not stored, and no clone one base away is much larger. V and J are trimmed by 0 bases and 0 bases, and the gene matches miss 3 bases of the junction. From the germline V gene (reference sequence), CDR1 is MNHEY and CDR2 is SMNVEV. The CDR3 goes from the cysteine to the phenylalanine over 16 residues. The entry retains the CDR3 DNA only, 48 bases that are in frame from base 1. This sample was included in a study of molecular identifiers for immune sequencing clone quantification (dated by TCRdb to between 2017 and 2018). For the wider study: In a replicate experiment, RNA from 20,000 or 100,000 naive CD8 T cells was split into five aliquots, four of which were sequenced. This methods study benchmarked molecular-identifier clustering-based TCR repertoire sequencing (MIDCIRS) and TCR RNA copy counting, using CD8 T cells to do so.

Library creation used PCR. Sequenced using a NextSeq 500. Bulk TCR libraries were prepared as previously described, using TCR primers listed in Table S5. Total RNA was purified with the Qiagen AllPrep DNA/RNA kit. Before analysis, reads from multiple sequencing runs of the same library were pooled. Regarding the original processing steps: Reads were retained only if an exact TCR constant sequence was present, and the retained reads were trimmed to 150 nt and grouped according to their 12-nt molecular barcodes. Reads in each barcode group were sub-clustered using a 15% Levenshtein threshold, and a quality-weighted consensus sequence was built for each RNA molecule. Non-functional sequences were discarded, and so were lower-count sequences lying one edit away from another sequence. Based on a fit of two negative binomial distributions, barcode sub-clusters having less than 20% of the maximum read count were discarded. The public reads were quality trimmed at Q25 with fastp and then assembled into clones with MiXCR by TCRdb, keeping productive beta chains. Every CDR3 protein is listed once, alongside the most common genes and DNA of its rows. TCRdb, rather than the study authors, made the V and J calls. In this sample the table shows approximately 680,000 distinct CDR3 sequences, roughly 23% of which occur a single time. The top ten clonotypes cover about 0.84% of the sample.

The paper as a whole reports these results and caveats: A single cell's worth of spiked-in Jurkat TCR RNA was reported detectable even among about 1.1 million naive CD8 T cells. Spiked-in Jurkat TCR RNA (roughly 10 copies' worth), which is not part of the donor repertoire, was contained in the naive libraries. Clones above 20 RNA copies held over 97% of molecules in CMV-specific effector cells but under 1% in naive cells. Modeling gave about three recovered TCR RNA copies per cell versus 8 to 10 by digital PCR, implying approximately 30% capture efficiency. Without barcode sub-clustering, chimeric consensus sequences inflated TCR diversity; chimeras reached as high as 47%. Identical TCR molecules sharing a barcode could cause highly expanded clone sizes to be underestimated.

Libraries of naive CD8 T cells were built from approximately 22,000 to 940,000 sorted cells, with 10%, 30% or 50% of the purified RNA used. Naive CD8 T cells were FACS-sorted as CD8+CD4-CCR7+CD45RA+ on a BD FACSAria II into RLT Plus buffer. Nine to eleven TCR copies' worth of Jurkat RNA were spiked into roughly 19,000-1,000,000 naive CD8 T cell samples to test detection sensitivity. Enrichment of CD8 T cells was performed with RosetteSep CD8+ T Cell Enrichment Cocktail and Ficoll-Paque, after which ACK red cell lysis was carried out. Sequenced input: naive CD8+ T cells from blood, with Jurkat cell RNA spiked in. Interpreted using the paper, the cell subset or site label stands for: FACS-sorted CD8+CD4-CCR7+CD45RA+ naive T cells. This receptor was obtained from a human donor in good health. Some libraries in this study had Jurkat cell RNA spiked in. The rearrangement joined TRBV27 to TRBJ2-7; the junction holds 9 bases that match TRBD1. The sequenced DNA: TGTGCCAGCAGTTTATCGGGGACAGGGTACTCCTACGAGCAGTACTTC. Its protein product is CASSLSGTGYSYEQYF.